This TCR beta chain was sequenced for a study of identical twins. Overall study results and limits: Zero-insertion analyses could be partly confounded by invariant MAIT and iNKT cells. Insertions were reduced in abundant cord blood beta clonotypes but not in memory repertoires.

Unique molecular identifiers were in the cDNA, with template-switch universal primer binding. TCRdb re-analysed the 5' RACE reads in MiXCR, keeping a single row per CDR3 protein. The table shows 300,000 to 400,000 distinct CDR3 sequences, with approximately 8.7% occurring only once. This clonotype turned up a few times. Its antigen is currently unknown. This CDR3 contains 15 residues. V lost 6 bases, J lost 6 bases, and 18 bases lay in between. Germline assignment: CDR1 MNHEY and CDR2 SVGAGI. The chain links TRBV6-5 to TRBJ2-1, with D possibly TRBD2 on 5 matching bases. Sequencing was performed on naive T cells sorted from blood. The clonotype was recovered from a woman aged 50 to 65 in good health. The CDR3 DNA reads as TGTGCCAGCAGCCAAACTAGTTCCGTGGTCAATGAGCAGTTCTTC. Translating gives CASSQTSSVVNEQFF.